This T cell receptor (beta chain) was profiled in a study of blood T cell repertoires in COVID-19. Study summary: Sources were T cells, B-cell-depleted T cells, or PBMCs; the material itself was cDNA or gDNA.

Under the authors' procedure: For nucleated cells, counts were estimated from reference gene primer amplification. Repertoires were generated with immunoSEQ multiplex PCR, while TCRdb's copy carries only in-frame clones and drops some. For V, J and clone size, that table is used; D and trimming come from the DNA. The table has more than 150,000 clones, 84% seen once. Clinical history as reported by participants underpinned cohort assignment. CDR3 length: 17 residues. V was cut by 5 bases and J by 0 bases, with 17 bases left in between. CDR1 is MNHEY and CDR2 is SVGEGT in the germline V gene. This receptor was taken from a woman aged 45-65 years who had recovered from COVID-19. The sequenced sample consisted of PBMCs or T cells enriched from blood (not recorded which). The rearrangement joins TRBV6-2 or TRBV6-3 to TRBJ1-3; possible D gene TRBD1, 6 bases. This CDR3 is CASSSGGGHNSGNTIYF. The CDR3 DNA sequence: TGTGCCAGCAGTAGCGGCGGGGGACACAACTCTGGAAACACCATATATTTT.